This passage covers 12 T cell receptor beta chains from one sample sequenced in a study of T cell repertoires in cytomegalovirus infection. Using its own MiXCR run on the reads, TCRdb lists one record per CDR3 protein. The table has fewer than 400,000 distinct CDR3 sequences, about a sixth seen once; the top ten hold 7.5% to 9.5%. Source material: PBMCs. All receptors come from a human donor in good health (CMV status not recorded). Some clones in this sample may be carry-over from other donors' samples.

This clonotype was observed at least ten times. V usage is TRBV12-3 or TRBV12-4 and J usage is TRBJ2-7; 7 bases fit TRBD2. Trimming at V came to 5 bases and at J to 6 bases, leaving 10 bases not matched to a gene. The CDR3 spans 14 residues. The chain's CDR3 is CASSRKAGVVEQYF. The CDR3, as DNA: TGTGCCAGCAGTAGAAAGGCGGGAGTCGTCGAGCAGTACTTC.

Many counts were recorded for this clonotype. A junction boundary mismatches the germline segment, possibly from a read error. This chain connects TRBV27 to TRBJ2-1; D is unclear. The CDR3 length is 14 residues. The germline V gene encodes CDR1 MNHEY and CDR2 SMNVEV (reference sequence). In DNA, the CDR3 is TGTGCCAGCGGTTTGTGGAGCTCCTACAATGAGCAGTTCTTC. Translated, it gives CASGLWSSYNEQFF.

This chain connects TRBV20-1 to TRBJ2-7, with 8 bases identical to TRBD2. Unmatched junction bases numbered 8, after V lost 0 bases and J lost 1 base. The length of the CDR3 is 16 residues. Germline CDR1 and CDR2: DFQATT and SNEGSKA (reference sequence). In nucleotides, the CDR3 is TGCAGTGCTAGAGACTCGGGACTAGTAAGTTCCTACGAGCAGTACTTC. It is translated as CSARDSGLVSSYEQYF.

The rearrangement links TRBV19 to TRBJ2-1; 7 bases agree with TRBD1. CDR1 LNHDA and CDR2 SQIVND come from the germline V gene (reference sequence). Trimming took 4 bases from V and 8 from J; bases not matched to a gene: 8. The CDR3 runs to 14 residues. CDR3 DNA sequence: TGTGCCAGTAGTACAACAGGGGTAGGCTATGAGCAGTTCTTC. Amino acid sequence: CASSTTGVGYEQFF. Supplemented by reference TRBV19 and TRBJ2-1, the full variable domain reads DGGITQSPKYLFRKEGQNVTLSCEQNLNHDAMYWYRQDPGQGLRLIYYSQIVNDFQKGDIAEGYSVSREKKESFPLTVTSAQKNPTAFYLCASSTTGVGYEQFFGPGTRLTVL.

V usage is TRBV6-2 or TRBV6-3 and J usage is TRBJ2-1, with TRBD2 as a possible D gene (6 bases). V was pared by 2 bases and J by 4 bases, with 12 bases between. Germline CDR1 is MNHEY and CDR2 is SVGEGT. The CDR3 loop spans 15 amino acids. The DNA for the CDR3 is TGTGCCAGCAGTTACGAAAAGGACTATTACAATGAGCAGTTCTTC. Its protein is CASSYEKDYYNEQFF.

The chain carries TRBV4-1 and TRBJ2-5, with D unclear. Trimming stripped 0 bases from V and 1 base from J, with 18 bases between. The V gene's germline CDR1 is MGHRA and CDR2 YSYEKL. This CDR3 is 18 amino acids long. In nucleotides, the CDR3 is TGCGCCAGCAGCCAAGATCAATACGGCGCGACGGCCCAAGAGACCCAGTACTTC. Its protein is CASSQDQYGATAQETQYF.

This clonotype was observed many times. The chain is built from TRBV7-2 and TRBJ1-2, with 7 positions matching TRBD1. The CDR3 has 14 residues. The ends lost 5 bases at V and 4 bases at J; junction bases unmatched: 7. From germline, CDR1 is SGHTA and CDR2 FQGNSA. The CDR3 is CASSKQTGAYGYTF. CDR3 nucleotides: TGTGCCAGCAGCAAACAAACAGGGGCCTATGGCTACACCTTC.

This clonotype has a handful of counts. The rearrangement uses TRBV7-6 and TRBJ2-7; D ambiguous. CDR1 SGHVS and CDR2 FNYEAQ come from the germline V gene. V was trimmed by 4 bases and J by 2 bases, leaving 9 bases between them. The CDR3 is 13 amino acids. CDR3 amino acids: CASSSPRTYEQYF. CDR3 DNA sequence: TGTGCCAGCAGCTCCCCGCGTACCTACGAGCAGTACTTC.

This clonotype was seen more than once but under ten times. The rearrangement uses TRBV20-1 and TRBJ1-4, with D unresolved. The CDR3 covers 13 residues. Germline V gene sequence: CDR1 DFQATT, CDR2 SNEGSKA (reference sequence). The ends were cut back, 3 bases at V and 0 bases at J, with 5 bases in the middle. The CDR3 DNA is TGCAGTGCTAGGGAGGCAACTAATGAAAAACTGTTTTTT. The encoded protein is CSAREATNEKLFF.

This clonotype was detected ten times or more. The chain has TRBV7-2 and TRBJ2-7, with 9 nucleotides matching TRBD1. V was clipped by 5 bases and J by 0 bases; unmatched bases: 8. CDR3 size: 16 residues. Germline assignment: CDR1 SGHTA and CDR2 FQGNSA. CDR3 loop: CASSVTGGRSSYEQYF. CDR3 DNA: TGTGCCAGCAGCGTCACAGGGGGCAGATCCTCCTACGAGCAGTACTTC. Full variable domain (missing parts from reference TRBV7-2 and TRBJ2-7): GAGVSQSPSNKVTEKGKDVELRCDPISGHTALYWYRQSLGQGLEFLIYFQGNSAPDKSGLPSDRFSAERTGGSVSTLTIQRTQQEDSAVYLCASSVTGGRSSYEQYFGPGTRLTVT.

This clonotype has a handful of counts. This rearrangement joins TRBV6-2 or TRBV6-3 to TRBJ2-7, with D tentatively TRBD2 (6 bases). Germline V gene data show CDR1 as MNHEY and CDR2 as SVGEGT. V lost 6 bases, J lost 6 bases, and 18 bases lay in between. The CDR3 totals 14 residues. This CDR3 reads CASRSDGSRFEQYF. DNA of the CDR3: TGTGCCAGCAGAAGCGACGGGAGTCGGTTCGAGCAGTACTTC.

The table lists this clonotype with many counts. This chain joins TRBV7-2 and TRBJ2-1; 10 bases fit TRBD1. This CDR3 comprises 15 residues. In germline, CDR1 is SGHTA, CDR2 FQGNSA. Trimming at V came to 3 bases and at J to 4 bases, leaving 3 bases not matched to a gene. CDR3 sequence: CASSFGDRGYNEQFF. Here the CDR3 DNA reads TGTGCCAGCAGCTTCGGGGACAGGGGTTACAATGAGCAGTTCTTC. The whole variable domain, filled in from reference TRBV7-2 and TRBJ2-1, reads GAGVSQSPSNKVTEKGKDVELRCDPISGHTALYWYRQSLGQGLEFLIYFQGNSAPDKSGLPSDRFSAERTGGSVSTLTIQRTQQEDSAVYLCASSFGDRGYNEQFFGPGTRLTVL.